A selection of T cell receptor beta chains follows, all from one sample in a study of blood T cell repertoires in COVID-19. Assay: immunoSEQ multiplex PCR; the TCRdb copy retains only in-frame clones and omits some. The profile shows 290,000 or so clones, around 85% of them singletons. Sequencing was done on a sample of peripheral blood. These receptors all come from a man between 50 and 59 years old with active or convalescent COVID-19. Both conserved end residues are part of each CDR3.

>13|TRBJ1-1|TRBV19
CASSTVEGTEAFF
>13|TRBJ1-4|TRBV7-2
CASSLDRVEKLFF
>15|TRBJ2-1|TRBV7-8
CASSPGGLDHNEQFF
>15|TRBJ1-6|TRBV9
CASSVLQGGDSPLHF
>15|TRBJ2-7|TRBV5-1
CASSFGREVSYEQYF
>15|TRBJ1-1|TRBV7-8
CASSRGDRGSTEAFF
>13|TRBJ1-2|TRBV7-2
CASSLDNSYGYTF
>15|TRBJ2-7|TRBV5-1
CASSLDGYGAYEQYF
>15|TRBJ2-1|TRBV5-4
CASSWLGDPYNEQFF
>14|TRBJ1-1|TRBV6-5
CASSYSPGNTEAFF
>16|TRBJ1-3|TRBV14
CASSQPDRASGNTIYF
>15|TRBJ1-6|TRBV7-2
CASSLKVPSGSPLHF
>15|TRBJ1-1|TRBV24-1
CATSGGQGEWAEAFF
>16|TRBJ2-5|TRBV5-8
CASSPAGSGSGETQYF
>16|TRBJ2-2|TRBV6-1
CASSVLAASSTGELFF
>12|TRBJ1-2|TRBV2
CASSYRVGGYTF
>13|TRBJ2-3|TRBV27
CASSPRQRDTQYF
>15|TRBJ2-5|TRBV7-3
CASSLGGGPQETQYF
>19|TRBJ2-7|TRBV27
CASSHRPRQGRVGMAEQYF
>12|TRBJ1-2|TRBV6-6
CASSLREYGYTF
>19|TRBJ2-1|TRBV27
CASSLSPFLAGFVRGEQFF
>16|TRBJ1-5|TRBV30
CAWSGTGMIGNQPQHF
>13|TRBJ1-1|TRBV6-5
CASRDRVRTEAFF
>16|TRBJ2-1|TRBV3-1/TRBV3-2
CASSQEQREAYNEQFF
>13|TRBJ1-2|TRBV2
CASSEGTRRGYTF
>18|TRBJ1-2|TRBV27
CASSLSSRQGSPNYGYTF
>14|TRBJ1-6|TRBV19
CASSITDRVSPLHF